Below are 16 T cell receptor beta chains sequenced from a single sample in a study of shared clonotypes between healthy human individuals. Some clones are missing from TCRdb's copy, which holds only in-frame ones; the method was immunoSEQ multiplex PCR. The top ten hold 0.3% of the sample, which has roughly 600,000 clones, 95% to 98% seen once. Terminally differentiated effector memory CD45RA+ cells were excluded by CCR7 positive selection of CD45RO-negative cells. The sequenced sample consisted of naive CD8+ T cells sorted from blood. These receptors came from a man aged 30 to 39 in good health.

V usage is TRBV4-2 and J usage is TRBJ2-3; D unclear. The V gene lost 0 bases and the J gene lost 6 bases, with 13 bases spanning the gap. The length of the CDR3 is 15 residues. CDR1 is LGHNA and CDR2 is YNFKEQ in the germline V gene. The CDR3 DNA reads TGTGCCAGCAGCCAAGAGCTCTCCGTGGGGGATACGCAGTATTTT. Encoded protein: CASSQELSVGDTQYF.

CDR3 protein: CASSRTGTSGINEQFF. The CDR3 region has the DNA TGTGCCAGCAGCCGAACCGGGACTAGCGGAATCAATGAGCAGTTCTTC. The rearrangement uses TRBV5-4 and TRBJ2-1, with 11 bases fitting TRBD2. V shed 4 bases and J 6 bases; nucleotides not matched to a gene: 9. CDR3 length: 16 amino acids. CDR1 and CDR2 (germline): SGHNT, YYREEE (reference sequence).

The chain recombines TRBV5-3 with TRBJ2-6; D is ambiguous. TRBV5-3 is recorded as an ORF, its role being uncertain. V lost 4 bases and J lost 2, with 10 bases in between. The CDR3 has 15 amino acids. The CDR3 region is CARSPWFPGANVLTF. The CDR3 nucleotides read TGTGCCAGAAGCCCCTGGTTTCCTGGGGCCAACGTCCTGACTTTC.

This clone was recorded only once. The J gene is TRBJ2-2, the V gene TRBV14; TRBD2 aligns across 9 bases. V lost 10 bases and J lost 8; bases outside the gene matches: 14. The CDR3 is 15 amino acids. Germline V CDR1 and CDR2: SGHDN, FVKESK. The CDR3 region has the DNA TGTGCCACTCGCCCCGGTAGCGGGAGATCAGGGGAGCTGTTTTTT. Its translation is CATRPGSGRSGELFF.

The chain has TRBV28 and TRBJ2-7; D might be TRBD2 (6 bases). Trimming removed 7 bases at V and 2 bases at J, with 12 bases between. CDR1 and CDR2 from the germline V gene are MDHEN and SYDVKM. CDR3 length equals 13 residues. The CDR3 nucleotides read TGTGCCAGCAAGTGGGCGGGGACCTACGAGCAGTACTTC. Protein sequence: CASKWAGTYEQYF.

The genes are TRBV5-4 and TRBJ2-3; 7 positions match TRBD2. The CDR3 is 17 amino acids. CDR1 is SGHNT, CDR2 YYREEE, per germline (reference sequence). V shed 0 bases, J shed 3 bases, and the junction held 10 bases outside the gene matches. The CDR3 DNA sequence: TGTGCCAGCAGCTTGGCCTGGACTAGTCCGGGTACAGATACGCAGTATTTT. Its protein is CASSLAWTSPGTDTQYF.

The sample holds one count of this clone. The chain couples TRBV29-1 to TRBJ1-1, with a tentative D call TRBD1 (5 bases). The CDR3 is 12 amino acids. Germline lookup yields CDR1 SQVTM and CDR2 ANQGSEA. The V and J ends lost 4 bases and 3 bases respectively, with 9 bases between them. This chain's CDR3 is CSVGREYTEAFF. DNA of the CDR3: TGCAGCGTTGGCAGGGAGTACACTGAAGCTTTCTTT. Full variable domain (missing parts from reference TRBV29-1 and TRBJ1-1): SAVISQKPSRDICQRGTSLTIQCQVDSQVTMMFWYRQQPGQSLTLIATANQGSEATYESGFVIDKFPISRPNLTFSTLTVSNMSPEDSSIYLCSVGREYTEAFFGQGTRLTVV.

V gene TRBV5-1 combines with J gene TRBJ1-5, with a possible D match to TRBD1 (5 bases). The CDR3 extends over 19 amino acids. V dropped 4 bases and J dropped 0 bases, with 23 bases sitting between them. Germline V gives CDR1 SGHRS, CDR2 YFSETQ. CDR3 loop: CASSLLEPGTQFSNQPQHF. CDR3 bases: TGCGCCAGCAGCCTACTAGAGCCCGGGACCCAGTTTAGCAATCAGCCCCAGCATTTT.

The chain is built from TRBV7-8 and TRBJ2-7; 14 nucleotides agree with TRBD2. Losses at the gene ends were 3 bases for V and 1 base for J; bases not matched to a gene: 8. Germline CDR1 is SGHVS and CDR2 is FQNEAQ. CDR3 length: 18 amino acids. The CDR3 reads CASSFKSRLAGGSYEQYF. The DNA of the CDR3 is TGTGCCAGCAGCTTCAAATCGCGACTAGCGGGAGGGTCCTACGAGCAGTACTTC.

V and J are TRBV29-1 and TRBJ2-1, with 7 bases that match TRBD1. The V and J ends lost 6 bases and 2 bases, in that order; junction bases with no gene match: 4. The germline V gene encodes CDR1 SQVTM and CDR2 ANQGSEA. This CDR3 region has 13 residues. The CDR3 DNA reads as TGCAGCGTATTGACAGGGACCTACAATGAGCAGTTCTTC. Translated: CSVLTGTYNEQFF.

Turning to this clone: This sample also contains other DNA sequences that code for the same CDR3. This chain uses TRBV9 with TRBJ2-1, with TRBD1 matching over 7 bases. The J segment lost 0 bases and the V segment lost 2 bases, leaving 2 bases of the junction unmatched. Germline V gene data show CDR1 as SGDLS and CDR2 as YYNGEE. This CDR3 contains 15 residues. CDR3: CASSVSGGSYNEQFF. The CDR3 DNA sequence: TGTGCCAGCAGCGTCTCAGGGGGCTCCTACAATGAGCAGTTCTTC.

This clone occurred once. The DNA for the CDR3 is TGTGCCAGCAGTTACTCGATGCAGGGGATGAGAGCTTTCTTT. Its translation is CASSYSMQGMRAFF. The V call is TRBV6-6, the J call TRBJ1-1, with a weak D call TRBD1 (6 bases). With 0 bases removed from V and 10 bases from J, the gap between germline ends came to 15 bases. Per the germline V gene, CDR1 is MNHNY and CDR2 is SVGAGI (reference sequence). The CDR3 runs 14 residues.

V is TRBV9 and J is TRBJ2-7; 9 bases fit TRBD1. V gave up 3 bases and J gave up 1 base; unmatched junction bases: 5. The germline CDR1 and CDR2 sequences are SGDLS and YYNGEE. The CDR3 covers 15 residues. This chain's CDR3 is CASSGGTGRSYEQYF. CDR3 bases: TGTGCCAGCAGCGGAGGGACAGGGCGTTCCTACGAGCAGTACTTC. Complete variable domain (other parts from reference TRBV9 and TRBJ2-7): DSGVTQTPKHLITATGQRVTLRCSPRSGDLSVYWYQQSLDQGLQFLIQYYNGEERAKGNILERFSAQQFPDLHSELNLSSLELGDSALYFCASSGGTGRSYEQYFGPGTRLTVT.

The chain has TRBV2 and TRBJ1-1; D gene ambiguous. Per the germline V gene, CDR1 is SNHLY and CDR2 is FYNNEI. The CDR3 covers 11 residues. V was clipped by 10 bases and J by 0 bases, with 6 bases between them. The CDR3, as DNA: TGTGCCAACCCGGTGAACACTGAAGCTTTCTTT. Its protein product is CANPVNTEAFF.

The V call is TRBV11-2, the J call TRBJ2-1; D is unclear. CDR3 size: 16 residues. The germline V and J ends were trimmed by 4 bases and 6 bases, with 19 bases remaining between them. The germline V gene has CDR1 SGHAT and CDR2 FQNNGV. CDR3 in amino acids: CASSYDLPEPPNEQFF. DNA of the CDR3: TGTGCCAGCAGCTACGACCTTCCAGAGCCCCCCAATGAGCAGTTCTTC.

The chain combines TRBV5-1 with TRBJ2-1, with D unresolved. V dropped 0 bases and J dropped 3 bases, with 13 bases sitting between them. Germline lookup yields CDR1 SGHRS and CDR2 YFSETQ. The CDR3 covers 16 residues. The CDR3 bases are TGCGCCAGCAGCTTGGGACGGTATAGCCTCTACAATGAGCAGTTCTTC. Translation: CASSLGRYSLYNEQFF. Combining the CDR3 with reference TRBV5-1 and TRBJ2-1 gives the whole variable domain KAGVTQTPRYLIKTRGQQVTLSCSPISGHRSVSWYQQTPGQGLQFLFEYFSETQRNKGNFPGRFSGRQFSNSRSEMNVSTLELGDSALYLCASSLGRYSLYNEQFFGPGTRLTVL.